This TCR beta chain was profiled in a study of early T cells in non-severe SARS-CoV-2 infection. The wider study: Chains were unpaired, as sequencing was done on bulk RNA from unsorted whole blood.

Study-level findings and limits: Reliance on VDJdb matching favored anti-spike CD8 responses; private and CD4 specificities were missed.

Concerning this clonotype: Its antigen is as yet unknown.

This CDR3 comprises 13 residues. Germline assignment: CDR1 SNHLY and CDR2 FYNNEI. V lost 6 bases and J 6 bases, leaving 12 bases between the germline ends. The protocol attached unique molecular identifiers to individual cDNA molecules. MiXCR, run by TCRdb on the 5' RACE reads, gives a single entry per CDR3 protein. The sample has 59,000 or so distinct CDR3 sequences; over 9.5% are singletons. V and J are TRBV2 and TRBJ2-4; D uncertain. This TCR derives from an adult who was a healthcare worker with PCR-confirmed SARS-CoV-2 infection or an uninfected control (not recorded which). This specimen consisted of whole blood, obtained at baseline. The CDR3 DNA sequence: TGTGCCAGCAGACCCGGACGTTTAAACATTCAGTACTTC. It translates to CASRPGRLNIQYF.